This record covers a single T cell receptor beta chain. Its antigen is currently unknown. The data stem from a study of OX40 agonist ivuxolimab in advanced cancers. Study at large: Anti-PD-1, anti-PD-L1 or anti-CTLA-4 therapy given earlier was allowed, and around 40% had some. Broader study findings: Some nonresponders likewise displayed low normalized T-cell clonal expansion.

The CDR3 contains 13 residues. Germline loops: CDR1 GTSNPN, CDR2 SVGIG (reference sequence). V gave up 3 bases and J gave up 4 bases, with 9 bases separating them. The method was immunoSEQ multiplex PCR; TCRdb's version includes in-frame clones alone and lacks a portion of them. The sample includes about 110,000 clones, roughly 90% of them seen just once. This specimen was CD4+ or CD8+ T cells sorted from blood, taken in a trial of the OX40 agonist ivuxolimab. The chain carries TRBV30 and TRBJ1-4; possibly TRBD1 for D (5 bases). The TCR comes from an adult with an advanced solid tumor such as melanoma, head and neck, liver or kidney cancer. This CDR3 reads CAWRQGLNEKLFF. Here the CDR3 DNA reads TGTGCCTGGAGGCAGGGACTTAATGAAAAACTGTTTTTT.